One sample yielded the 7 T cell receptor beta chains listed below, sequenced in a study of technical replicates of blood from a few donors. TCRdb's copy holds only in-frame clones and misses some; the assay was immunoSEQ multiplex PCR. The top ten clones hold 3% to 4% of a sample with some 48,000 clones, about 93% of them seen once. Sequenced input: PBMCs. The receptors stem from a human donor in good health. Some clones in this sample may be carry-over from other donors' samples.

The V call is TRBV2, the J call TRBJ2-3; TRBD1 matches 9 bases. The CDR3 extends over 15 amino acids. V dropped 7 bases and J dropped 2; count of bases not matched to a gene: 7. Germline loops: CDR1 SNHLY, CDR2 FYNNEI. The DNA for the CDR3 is TGTGCCAGCACCTACTGGACAGGGGCCACAGATACGCAGTATTTT. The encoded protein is CASTYWTGATDTQYF. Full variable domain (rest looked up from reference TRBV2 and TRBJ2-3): EPEVTQTPSHQVTQMGQEVILRCVPISNHLYFYWYRQILGQKVEFLVSFYNNEISEKSEIFDDQFSVERPDGSNFTLKIRSTKLEDSAMYFCASTYWTGATDTQYFGPGTRLTVL.

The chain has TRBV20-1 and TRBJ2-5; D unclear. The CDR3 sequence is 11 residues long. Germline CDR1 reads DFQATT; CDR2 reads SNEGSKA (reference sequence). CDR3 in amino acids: CSVPRVETQYF. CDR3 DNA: TGCAGCGTCCCCCGGGTCGAGACCCAGTACTTC.

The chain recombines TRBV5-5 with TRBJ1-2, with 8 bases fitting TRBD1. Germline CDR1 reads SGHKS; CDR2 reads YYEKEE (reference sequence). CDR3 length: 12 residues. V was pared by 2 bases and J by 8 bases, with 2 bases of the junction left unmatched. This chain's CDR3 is CASSFRDRGYTF. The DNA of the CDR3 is TGTGCCAGCAGCTTCCGGGACAGGGGCTACACCTTC.

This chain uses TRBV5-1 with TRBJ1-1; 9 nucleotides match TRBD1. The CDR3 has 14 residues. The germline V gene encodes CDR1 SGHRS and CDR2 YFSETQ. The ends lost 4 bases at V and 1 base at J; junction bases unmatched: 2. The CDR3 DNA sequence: TGCGCCAGCAGCGTGGACAGGGGGAACACTGAAGCTTTCTTT. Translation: CASSVDRGNTEAFF.

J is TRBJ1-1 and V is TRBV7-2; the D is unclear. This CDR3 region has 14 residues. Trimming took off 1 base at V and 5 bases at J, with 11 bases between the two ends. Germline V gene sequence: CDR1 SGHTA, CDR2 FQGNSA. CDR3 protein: CASSLGAASTEAFF. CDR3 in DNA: TGTGCCAGCAGCTTAGGAGCGGCATCTACTGAAGCTTTCTTT.

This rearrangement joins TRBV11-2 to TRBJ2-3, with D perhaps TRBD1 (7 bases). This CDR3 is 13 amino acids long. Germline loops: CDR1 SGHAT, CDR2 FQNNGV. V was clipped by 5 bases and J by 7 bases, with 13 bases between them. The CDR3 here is CASSPDRDYTQYF. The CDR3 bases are TGTGCCAGCAGCCCCGACAGGGACTATACGCAGTATTTT.

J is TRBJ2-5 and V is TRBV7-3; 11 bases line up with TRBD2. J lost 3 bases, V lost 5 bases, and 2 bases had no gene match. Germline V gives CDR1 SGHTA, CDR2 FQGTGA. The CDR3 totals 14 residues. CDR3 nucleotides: TGTGCCAGCAGCAGACTAGCGGGGAAAGAGACCCAGTACTTC. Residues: CASSRLAGKETQYF.